The 2 T cell receptor beta chains in this list originate from one sample, sequenced in a study of tumor and adjacent non-tumor tissue in lung cancer. This sample's RNA came from whole unsorted tissue. The normal lung tissue was taken more than 3 cm from the tumor edge. TCRbeta libraries were built with three rounds of nested PCR, modified from ARM-PCR. Each CDR3 protein is one row after TCRdb ran MiXCR on the multiplex PCR reads. The sample includes approximately 62,000 distinct CDR3 sequences, roughly 57% of them seen just once. The sample comprised distant non-tumor lung tissue. The receptors stem from a man in his 70s with non-small cell lung cancer.

On this clonotype itself: This may be a read error, as it is one base from a much larger clone. This chain joins TRBV4-1 and TRBJ2-1; D is perhaps TRBD1 or TRBD2 (7 bases each). CDR1 is MGHRA and CDR2 is YSYEKL in the germline V gene. The CDR3 is made up of 13 amino acids. The CDR3 sequence is CVSSGTAYNEQFF. Written as DNA, the CDR3 is TGCGTCAGCAGCGGGACAGCATACAATGAGCAGTTCTTC.

This clonotype showed up many times. The J gene is TRBJ2-3, the V gene TRBV6-1, with D unresolved. Trimming stripped 6 bases from V and 2 bases from J, with 6 bases between. This CDR3 is built from 12 residues. Germline CDR1 MNHNS, CDR2 SASEGT. In nucleotides, the CDR3 is TGTGCCAGCAGGGACCTCACAGATACGCAGTATTTT. This codes for CASRDLTDTQYF.